This T cell receptor (beta chain) derives from a study of blood T cell repertoires in COVID-19. Study-wide context: T cells, B-cell-depleted T cells, or PBMCs provided the cDNA or gDNA that served as material.

Trimming removed 8 bases at V and 3 bases at J, with 16 bases between. This CDR3 spans 13 amino acids. The V gene's germline CDR1 is SQVTM and CDR2 ANQGSEA. Original data processing: Estimation of nucleated cell counts relied on the amplification of reference gene primers. The method was immunoSEQ multiplex PCR; TCRdb's version includes in-frame clones alone and lacks a portion of them. The V and J calls and clone size come from that table; D and trimming were worked out from the DNA. The data show roughly 180,000 clones, approximately 85% seen once. The age range of participants was about 18 to 100 years, with residence in about two dozen US areas. Donors were grouped by their self-reported clinical history.

V and J are TRBV29-1 and TRBJ1-1, with D maybe TRBD1 (5 bases). The source of this sequence is a man aged 35 to 55 who had recovered from COVID-19. The sequencing sample was made of PBMCs or T cells enriched from blood (not recorded which). CDR3 in DNA: TGCAGCCCCCGGAGGGGACGGGACACTGAAGCTTTCTTT. This encodes CSPRRGRDTEAFF.